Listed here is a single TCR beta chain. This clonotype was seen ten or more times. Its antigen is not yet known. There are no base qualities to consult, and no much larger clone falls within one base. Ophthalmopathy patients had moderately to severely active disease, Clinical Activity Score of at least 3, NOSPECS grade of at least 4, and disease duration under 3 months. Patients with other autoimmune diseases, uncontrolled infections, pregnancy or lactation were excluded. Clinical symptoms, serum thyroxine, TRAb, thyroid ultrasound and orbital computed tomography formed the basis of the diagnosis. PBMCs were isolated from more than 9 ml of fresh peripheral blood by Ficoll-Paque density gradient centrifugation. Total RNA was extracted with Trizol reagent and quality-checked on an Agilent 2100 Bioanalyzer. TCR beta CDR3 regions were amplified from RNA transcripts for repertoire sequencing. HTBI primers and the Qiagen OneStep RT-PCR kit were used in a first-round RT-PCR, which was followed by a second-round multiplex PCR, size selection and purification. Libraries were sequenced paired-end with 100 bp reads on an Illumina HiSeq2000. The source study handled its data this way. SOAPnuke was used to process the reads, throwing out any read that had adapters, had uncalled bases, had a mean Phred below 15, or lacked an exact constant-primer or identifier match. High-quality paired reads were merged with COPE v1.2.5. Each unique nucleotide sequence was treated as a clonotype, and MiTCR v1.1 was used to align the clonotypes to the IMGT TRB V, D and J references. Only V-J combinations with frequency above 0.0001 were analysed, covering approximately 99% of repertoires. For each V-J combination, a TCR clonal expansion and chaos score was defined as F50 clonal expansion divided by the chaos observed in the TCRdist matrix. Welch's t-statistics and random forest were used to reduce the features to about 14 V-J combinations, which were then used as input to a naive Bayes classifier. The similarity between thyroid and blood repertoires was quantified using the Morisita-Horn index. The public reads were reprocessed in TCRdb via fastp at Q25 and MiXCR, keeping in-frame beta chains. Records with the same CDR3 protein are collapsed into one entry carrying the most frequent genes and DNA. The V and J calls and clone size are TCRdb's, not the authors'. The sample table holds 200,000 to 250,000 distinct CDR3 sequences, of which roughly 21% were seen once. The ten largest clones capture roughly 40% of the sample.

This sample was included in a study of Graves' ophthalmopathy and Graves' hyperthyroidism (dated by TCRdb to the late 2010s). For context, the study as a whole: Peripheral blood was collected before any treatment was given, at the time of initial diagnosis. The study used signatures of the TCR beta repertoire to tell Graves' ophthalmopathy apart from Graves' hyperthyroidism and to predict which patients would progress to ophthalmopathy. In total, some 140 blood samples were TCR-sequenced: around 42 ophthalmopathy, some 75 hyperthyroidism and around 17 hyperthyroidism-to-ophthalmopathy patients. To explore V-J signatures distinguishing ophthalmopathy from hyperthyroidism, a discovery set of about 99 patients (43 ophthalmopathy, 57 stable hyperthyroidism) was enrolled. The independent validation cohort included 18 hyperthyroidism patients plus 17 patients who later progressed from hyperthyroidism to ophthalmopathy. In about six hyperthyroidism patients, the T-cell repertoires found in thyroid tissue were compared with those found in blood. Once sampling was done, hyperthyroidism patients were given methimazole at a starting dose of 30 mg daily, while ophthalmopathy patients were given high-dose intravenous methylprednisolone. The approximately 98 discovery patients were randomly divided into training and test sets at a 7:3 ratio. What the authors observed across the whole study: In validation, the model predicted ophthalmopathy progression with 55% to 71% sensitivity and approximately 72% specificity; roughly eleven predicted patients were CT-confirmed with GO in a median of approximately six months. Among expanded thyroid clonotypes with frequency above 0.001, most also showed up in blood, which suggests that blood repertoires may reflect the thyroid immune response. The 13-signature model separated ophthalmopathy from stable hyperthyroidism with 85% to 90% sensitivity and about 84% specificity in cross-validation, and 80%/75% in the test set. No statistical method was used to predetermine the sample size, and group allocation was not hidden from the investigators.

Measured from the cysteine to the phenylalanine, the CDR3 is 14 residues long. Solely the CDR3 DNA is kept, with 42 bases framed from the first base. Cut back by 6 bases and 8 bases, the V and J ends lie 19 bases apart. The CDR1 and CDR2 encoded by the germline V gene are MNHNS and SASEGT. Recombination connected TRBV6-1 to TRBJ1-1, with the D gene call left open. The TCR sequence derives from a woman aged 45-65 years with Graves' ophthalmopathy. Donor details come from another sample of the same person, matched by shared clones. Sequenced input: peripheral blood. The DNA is TGTGCCAGCAGGATTGTGATCCCCGGCAGGGAAGCTTTCTTT. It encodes CASRIVIPGREAFF.